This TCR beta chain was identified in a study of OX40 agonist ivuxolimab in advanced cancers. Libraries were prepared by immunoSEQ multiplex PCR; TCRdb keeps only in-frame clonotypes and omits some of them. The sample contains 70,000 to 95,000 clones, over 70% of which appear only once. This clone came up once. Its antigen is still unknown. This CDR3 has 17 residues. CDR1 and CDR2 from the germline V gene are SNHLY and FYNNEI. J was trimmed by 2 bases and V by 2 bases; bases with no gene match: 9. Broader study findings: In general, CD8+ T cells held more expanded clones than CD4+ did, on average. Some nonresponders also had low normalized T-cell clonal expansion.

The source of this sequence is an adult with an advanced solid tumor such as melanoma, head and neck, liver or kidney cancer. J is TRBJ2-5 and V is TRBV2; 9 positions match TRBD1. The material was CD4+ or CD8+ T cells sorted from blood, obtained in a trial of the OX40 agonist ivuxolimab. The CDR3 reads CASSEPLRTGEQETQYF. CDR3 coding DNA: TGTGCCAGCAGTGAACCCCTCCGGACAGGGGAGCAAGAGACCCAGTACTTC. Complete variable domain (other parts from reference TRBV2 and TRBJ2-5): EPEVTQTPSHQVTQMGQEVILRCVPISNHLYFYWYRQILGQKVEFLVSFYNNEISEKSEIFDDQFSVERPDGSNFTLKIRSTKLEDSAMYFCASSEPLRTGEQETQYFGPGTRLLVL.